This T cell receptor (beta chain) came from a study of memory CD8 T cells in hepatitis C reinfection. Study as a whole: Samples at peak reinfection came 3 to 8 weeks post-detection.

Described time point: peak reinfection, 3 to 8 weeks after reinfection detection. The sorted cells went straight to TCR sequencing with no prior in vitro expansion. The CDR3 is 15 amino acids. With 2 bases removed from V and 2 bases from J, the gap between germline ends came to 12 bases. Germline V gene data show CDR1 as SGHTA and CDR2 as FQGTGA. Some clones are missing from TCRdb's copy, which holds only in-frame ones; the method was immunoSEQ multiplex PCR. In the table there are 35,000 to 55,000 clones, over 75% of which are singletons. This receptor was obtained from a man aged 18 to 29 with hepatitis C virus infection. The chain combines TRBV7-3 with TRBJ2-5; tentatively, D is TRBD1 (6 bases). Sample: naive CD8+ T cells sorted from blood. CDR3 DNA sequence: TGTGCCAGCAGCTTATGGCCAGGGACACAAGAGACCCAGTACTTC. The encoded protein is CASSLWPGTQETQYF.